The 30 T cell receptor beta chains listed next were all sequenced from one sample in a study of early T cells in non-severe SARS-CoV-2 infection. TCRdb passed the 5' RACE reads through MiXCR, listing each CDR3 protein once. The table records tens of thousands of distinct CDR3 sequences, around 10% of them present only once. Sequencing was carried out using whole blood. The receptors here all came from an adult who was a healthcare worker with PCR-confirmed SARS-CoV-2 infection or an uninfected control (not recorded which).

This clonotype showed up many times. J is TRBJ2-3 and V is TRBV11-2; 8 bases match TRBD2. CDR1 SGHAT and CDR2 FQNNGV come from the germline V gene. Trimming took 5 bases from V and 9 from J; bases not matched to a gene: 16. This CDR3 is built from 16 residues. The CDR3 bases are TGTGCCAGCAGCCTAGTGCCGGGACTAGTTGGCGAGACGCAGTATTTT. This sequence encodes CASSLVPGLVGETQYF.

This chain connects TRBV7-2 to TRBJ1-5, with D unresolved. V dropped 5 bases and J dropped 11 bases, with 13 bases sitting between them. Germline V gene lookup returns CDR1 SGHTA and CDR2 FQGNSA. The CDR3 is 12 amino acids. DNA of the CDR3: TGTGCCAGCAGCGGACCGACCCCTGCCCAGCATTTT. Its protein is CASSGPTPAQHF. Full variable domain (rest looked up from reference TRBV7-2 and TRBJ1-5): GAGVSQSPSNKVTEKGKDVELRCDPISGHTALYWYRQSLGQGLEFLIYFQGNSAPDKSGLPSDRFSAERTGGSVSTLTIQRTQQEDSAVYLCASSGPTPAQHFGDGTRLSIL.

In nucleotides, the CDR3 is TGCGCCAGCAGCTTGGCCGCGGGACCCACCCTGGAGCTGTTTTTT. Protein sequence: CASSLAAGPTLELFF. The V and J genes are TRBV5-1 and TRBJ2-2; tentatively, D is TRBD2 (6 bases). The CDR3 runs 15 residues. V was shortened by 0 bases and J by 10 bases, with 16 bases between the two germline ends. The germline V gene has CDR1 SGHRS and CDR2 YFSETQ. Looking up the rest from reference TRBV5-1 and TRBJ2-2 gives the full variable domain: KAGVTQTPRYLIKTRGQQVTLSCSPISGHRSVSWYQQTPGQGLQFLFEYFSETQRNKGNFPGRFSGRQFSNSRSEMNVSTLELGDSALYLCASSLAAGPTLELFFGEGSRLTVL.

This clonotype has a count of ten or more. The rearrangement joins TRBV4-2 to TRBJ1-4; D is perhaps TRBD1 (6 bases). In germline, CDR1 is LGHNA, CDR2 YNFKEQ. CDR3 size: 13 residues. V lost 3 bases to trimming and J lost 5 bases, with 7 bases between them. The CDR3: CASSQGANEKLFF. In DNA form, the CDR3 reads TGTGCCAGCAGCCAGGGGGCGAATGAAAAACTGTTTTTT.

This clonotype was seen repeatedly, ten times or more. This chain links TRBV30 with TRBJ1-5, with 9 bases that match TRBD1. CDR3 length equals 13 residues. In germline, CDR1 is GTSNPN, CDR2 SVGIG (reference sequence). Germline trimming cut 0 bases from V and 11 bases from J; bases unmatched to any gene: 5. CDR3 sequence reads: CAWSVSGDRAQHF. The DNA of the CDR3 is TGTGCCTGGAGTGTCTCGGGGGACAGGGCCCAGCATTTT. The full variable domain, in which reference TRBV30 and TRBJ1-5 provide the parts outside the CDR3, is SQTIHQWPATLVQPVGSPLSLECTVEGTSNPNLYWYRQAAGRGLQLLFYSVGIGQISSEVPQNLSASRPQDRQFILSSKKLLLSDSGFYLCAWSVSGDRAQHFGDGTRLSIL.

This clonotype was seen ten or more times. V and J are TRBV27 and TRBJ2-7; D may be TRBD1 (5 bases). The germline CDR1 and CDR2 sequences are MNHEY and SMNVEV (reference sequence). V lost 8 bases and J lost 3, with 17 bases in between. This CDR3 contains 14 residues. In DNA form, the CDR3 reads TGTGCCAGCCGGAGTGGGGCGCGAGGCTACGAGCAGTACTTC. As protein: CASRSGARGYEQYF.

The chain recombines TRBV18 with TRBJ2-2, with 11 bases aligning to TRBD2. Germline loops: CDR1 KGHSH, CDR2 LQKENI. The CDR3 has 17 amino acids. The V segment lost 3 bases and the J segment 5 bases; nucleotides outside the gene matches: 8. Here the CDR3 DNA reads TGTGCCAGCTCACCCCTGCAACCTAGCGGGGGGACCGGGGAGCTGTTTTTT. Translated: CASSPLQPSGGTGELFF. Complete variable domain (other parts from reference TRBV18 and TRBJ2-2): NAGVMQNPRHLVRRRGQEARLRCSPMKGHSHVYWYRQLPEEGLKFMVYLQKENIIDESGMPKERFSAEFPKEGPSILRIQQVVRGDSAAYFCASSPLQPSGGTGELFFGEGSRLTVL.

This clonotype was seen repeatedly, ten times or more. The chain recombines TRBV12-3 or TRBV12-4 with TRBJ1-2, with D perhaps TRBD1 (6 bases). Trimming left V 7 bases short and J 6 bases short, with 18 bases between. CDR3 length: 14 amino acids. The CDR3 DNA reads TGTGCCAGCACCCGGGGGGCGGACTTCCATGGCTACACCTTC. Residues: CASTRGADFHGYTF.

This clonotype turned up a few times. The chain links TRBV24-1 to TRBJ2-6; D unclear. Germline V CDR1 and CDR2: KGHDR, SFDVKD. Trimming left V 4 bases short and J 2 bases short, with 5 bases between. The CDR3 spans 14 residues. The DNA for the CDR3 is TGTGCCACCAGTGACTCCGCTGGGGCCAACGTCCTGACTTTC. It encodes CATSDSAGANVLTF.

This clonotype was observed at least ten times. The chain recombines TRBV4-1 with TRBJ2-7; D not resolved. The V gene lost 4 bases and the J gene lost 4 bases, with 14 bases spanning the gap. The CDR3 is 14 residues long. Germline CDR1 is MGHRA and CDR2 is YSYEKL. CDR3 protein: CASSPVGKGYEQYF. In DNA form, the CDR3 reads TGCGCCAGCAGCCCGGTTGGTAAGGGATACGAGCAGTACTTC.

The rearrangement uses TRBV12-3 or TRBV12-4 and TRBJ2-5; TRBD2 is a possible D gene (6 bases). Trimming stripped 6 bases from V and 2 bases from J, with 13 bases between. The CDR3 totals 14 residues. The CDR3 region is CASRVGSGQETQYF. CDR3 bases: TGTGCCAGCAGGGTCGGGAGCGGGCAAGAGACCCAGTACTTC.

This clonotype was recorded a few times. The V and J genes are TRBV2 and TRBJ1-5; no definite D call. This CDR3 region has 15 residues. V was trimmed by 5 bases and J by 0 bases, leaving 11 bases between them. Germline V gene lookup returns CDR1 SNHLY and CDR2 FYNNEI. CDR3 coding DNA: TGTGCCAGCAGTTCTCGGGCCCATAGCAATCAGCCCCAGCATTTT. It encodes CASSSRAHSNQPQHF. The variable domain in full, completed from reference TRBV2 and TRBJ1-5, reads EPEVTQTPSHQVTQMGQEVILRCVPISNHLYFYWYRQILGQKVEFLVSFYNNEISEKSEIFDDQFSVERPDGSNFTLKIRSTKLEDSAMYFCASSSRAHSNQPQHFGDGTRLSIL.

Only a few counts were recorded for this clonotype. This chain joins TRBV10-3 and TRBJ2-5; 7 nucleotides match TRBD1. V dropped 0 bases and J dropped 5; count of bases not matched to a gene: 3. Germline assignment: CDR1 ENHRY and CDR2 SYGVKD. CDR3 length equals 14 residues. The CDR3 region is CAISESGTVETQYF. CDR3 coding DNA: TGTGCCATCAGTGAGTCGGGGACAGTGGAGACCCAGTACTTC.

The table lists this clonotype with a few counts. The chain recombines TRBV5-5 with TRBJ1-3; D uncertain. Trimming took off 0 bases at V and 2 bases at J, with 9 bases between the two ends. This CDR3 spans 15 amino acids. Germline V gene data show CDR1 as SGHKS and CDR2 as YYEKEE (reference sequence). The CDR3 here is CASSLEPSPGNTIYF. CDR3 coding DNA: TGTGCCAGCAGCTTGGAACCATCCCCTGGAAACACCATATATTTT.

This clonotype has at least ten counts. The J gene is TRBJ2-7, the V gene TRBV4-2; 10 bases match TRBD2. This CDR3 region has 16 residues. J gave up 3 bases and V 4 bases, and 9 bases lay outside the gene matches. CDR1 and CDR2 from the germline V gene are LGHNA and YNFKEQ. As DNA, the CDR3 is TGTGCCAGCAGCCGAGAACTAGCGGGATACGACTACGAGCAGTACTTC. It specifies CASSRELAGYDYEQYF.

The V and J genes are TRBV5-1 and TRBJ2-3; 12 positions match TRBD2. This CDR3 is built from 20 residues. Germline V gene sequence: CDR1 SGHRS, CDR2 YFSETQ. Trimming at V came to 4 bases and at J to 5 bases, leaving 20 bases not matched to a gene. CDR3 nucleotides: TGCGCCAGCAGCCCCGTTGGGCTAGCGGGGGGGCCTGGATCCGAAGATACGCAGTATTTT. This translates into CASSPVGLAGGPGSEDTQYF.

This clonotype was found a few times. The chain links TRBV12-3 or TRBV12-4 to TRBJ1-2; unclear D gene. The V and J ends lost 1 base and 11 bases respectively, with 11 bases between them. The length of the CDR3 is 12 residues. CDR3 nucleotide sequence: TGTGCCAGCAGTTTAGGCGGACGAGGATACACCTTC. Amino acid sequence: CASSLGGRGYTF.

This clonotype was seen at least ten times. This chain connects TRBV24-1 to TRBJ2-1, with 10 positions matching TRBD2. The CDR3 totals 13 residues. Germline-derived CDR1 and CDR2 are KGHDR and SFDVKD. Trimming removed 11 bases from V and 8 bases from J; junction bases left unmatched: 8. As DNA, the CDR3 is TGTGCCAGCTCTTTAGCGGGAGGTTATGAGCAGTTCTTC. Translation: CASSLAGGYEQFF.

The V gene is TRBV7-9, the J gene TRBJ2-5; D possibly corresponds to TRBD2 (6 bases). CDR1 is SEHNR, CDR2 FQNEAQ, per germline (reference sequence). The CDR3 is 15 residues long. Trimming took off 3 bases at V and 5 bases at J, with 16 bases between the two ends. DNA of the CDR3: TGTGCCAGCAGCTTTCCCTTAGATGGAGGGGAGACCCAGTACTTC. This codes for CASSFPLDGGETQYF. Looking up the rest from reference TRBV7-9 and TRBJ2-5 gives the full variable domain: DTGVSQNPRHKITKRGQNVTFRCDPISEHNRLYWYRQTLGQGPEFLTYFQNEAQLEKSRLLSDRFSAERPKGSFSTLEIQRTEQGDSAMYLCASSFPLDGGETQYFGPGTRLLVL.

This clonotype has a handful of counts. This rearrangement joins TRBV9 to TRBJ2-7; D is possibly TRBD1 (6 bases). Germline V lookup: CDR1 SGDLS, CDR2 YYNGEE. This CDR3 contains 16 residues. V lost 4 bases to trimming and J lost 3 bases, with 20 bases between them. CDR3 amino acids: CASSPRLLKGHYEQYF. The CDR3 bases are TGTGCCAGCAGCCCCAGACTACTGAAGGGACACTACGAGCAGTACTTC.

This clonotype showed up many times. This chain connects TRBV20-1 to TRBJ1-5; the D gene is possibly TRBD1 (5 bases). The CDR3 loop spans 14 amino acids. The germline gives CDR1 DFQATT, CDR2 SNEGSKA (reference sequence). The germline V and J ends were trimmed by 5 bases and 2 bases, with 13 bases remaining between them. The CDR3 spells CSALRGGRNQPQHF. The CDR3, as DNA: TGCAGTGCTCTTCGGGGCGGGCGCAATCAGCCCCAGCATTTT.

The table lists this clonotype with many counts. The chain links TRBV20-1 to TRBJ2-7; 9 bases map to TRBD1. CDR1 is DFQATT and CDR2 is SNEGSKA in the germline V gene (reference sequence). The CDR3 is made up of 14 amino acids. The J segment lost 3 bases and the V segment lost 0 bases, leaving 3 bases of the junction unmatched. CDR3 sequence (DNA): TGCAGTGCTAGAGAGGGACAGGGAATCTACGAGCAGTACTTC. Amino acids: CSAREGQGIYEQYF.

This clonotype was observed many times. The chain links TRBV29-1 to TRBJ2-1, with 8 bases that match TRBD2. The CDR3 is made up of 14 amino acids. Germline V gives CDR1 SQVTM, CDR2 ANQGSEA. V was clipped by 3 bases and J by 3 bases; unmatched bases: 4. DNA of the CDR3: TGCAGCGTTGACGGGAGGGCGATCTACAATGAGCAGTTCTTC. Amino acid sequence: CSVDGRAIYNEQFF.

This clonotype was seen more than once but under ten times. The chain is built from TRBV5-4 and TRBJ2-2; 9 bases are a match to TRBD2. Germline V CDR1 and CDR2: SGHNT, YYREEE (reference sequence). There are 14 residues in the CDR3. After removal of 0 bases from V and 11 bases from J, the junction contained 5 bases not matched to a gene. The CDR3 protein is CASSLERGAGELFF. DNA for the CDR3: TGTGCCAGCAGCTTGGAGCGGGGGGCGGGCGAGCTGTTTTTT.

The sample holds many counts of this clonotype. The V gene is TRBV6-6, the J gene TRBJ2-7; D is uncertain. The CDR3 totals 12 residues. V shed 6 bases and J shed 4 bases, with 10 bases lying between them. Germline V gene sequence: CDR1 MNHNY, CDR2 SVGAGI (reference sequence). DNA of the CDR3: TGTGCCAGCAGGCCCGAGACGTACGAGCAGTACTTC. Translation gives CASRPETYEQYF.

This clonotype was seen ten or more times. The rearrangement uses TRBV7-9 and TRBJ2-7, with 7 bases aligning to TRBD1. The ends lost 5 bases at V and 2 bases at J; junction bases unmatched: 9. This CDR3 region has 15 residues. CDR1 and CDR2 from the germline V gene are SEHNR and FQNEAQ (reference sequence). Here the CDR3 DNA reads TGTGCCAGCAGCCCTAGGGACAGAACCACCTACGAGCAGTACTTC. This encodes CASSPRDRTTYEQYF.

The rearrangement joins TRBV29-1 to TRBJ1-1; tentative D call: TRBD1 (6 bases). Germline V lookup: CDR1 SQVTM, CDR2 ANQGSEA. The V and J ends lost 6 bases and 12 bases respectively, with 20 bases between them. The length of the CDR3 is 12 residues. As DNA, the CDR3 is TGCAGCGTCGAGGGGGGACCCCTGGCAACTTTCTTT. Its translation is CSVEGGPLATFF. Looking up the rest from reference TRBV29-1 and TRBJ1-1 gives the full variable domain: SAVISQKPSRDICQRGTSLTIQCQVDSQVTMMFWYRQQPGQSLTLIATANQGSEATYESGFVIDKFPISRPNLTFSTLTVSNMSPEDSSIYLCSVEGGPLATFFGQGTRLTVV.

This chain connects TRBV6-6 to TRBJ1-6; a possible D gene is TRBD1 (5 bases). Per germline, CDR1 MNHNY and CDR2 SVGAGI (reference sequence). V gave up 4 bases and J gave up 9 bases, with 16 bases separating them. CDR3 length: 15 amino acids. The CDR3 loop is CASSSIQGRVSPLHF. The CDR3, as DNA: TGTGCCAGCAGTTCAATTCAGGGAAGGGTTTCACCCCTCCACTTT.

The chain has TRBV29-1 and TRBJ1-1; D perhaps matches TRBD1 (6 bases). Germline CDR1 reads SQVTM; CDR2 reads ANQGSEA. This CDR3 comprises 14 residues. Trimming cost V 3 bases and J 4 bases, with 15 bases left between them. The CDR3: CSVEAGARSTEAFF. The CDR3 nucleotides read TGCAGCGTTGAGGCGGGGGCGCGGAGCACTGAAGCTTTCTTT.

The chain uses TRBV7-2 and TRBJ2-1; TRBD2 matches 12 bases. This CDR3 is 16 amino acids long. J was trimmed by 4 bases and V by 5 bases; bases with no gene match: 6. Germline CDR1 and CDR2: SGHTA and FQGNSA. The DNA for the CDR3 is TGTGCCAGCAGCCAAGGACTAGCGGGATCTTACAATGAGCAGTTCTTC. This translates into CASSQGLAGSYNEQFF.